This T cell receptor beta chain was sequenced in a study of T cells after yellow fever vaccination. Turning to this clonotype: Antigen: not known.

The germline V gene has CDR1 MNHEY and CDR2 SVGEGT. The CDR3 has 14 amino acids. The V gene lost 4 bases and the J gene lost 5 bases, with 14 bases spanning the gap. General observations from the study: Repertoires obtained by FACS sorting could include abundant clonotypes that entered as contaminants from the bulk population. Detected again after the booster were most primary-vaccination clones, at almost 97% CD4 and 80% to 90% CD8.

TCRdb fed the 5' RACE reads into MiXCR, producing one record per CDR3 protein. The repertoire has some 560,000 distinct CDR3 sequences, roughly a fifth of them found once; the top ten carry over 11%. Source: PBMCs, taken 15 days after the yellow fever booster vaccination. The source of this sequence is a man aged 30-40 years who received the YFV17D yellow fever vaccine. This chain connects TRBV6-2 or TRBV6-3 to TRBJ1-2; the D is unclear. As DNA, the CDR3 is TGTGCCAGCAGTTTCCTCCCCCGCTTATATGGCTACACCTTC. This sequence encodes CASSFLPRLYGYTF.